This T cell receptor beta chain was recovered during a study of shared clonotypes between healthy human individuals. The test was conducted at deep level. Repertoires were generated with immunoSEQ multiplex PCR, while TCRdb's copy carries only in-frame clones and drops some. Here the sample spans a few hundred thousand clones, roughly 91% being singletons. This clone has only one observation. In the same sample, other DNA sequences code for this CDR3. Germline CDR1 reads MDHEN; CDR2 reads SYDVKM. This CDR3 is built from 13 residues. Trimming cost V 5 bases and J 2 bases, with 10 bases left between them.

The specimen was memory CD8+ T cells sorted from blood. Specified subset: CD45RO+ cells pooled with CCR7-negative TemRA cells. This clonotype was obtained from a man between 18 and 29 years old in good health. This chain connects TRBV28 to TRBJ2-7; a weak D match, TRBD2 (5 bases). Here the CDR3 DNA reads TGTGCCAGCAGTCCGGCGGGTGCCTACGAGCAGTACTTC. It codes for CASSPAGAYEQYF.